One TCR beta chain is described in this entry. Its antigen remains unknown. The junction departs from the called germline gene at one end, perhaps through a read error. CDR1 and CDR2 (germline): SGDLS, YYNGEE. CDR3 size: 10 residues. TCRdb reanalysed the reads using MiXCR and keeps one entry per CDR3 protein. The table shows about 240,000 distinct CDR3 sequences, with approximately 13% occurring only once. These data belong to a study of T cell repertoires in cytomegalovirus infection. Across the whole study: Evidence of both CMV infection and a matching HLA type came from public TCR beta signatures. Study-level results: Totalled public TCR beta family frequency picked out people who carried CMV plus the relevant HLA. Dominating the ex vivo response were HLA-C-restricted CMV-specific TCR beta clonotypes.

Specimen: PBMCs. The V and J genes are TRBV9 and TRBJ1-2; D is unclear. This receptor was identified in a human donor in good health (CMV status not recorded). Some clones in this sample may be carry-over from other donors' samples. The chain's CDR3 is CTSSRGGYTF. For the CDR3, the DNA is TGTACCAGCAGCCGTGGGGGCTACACCTTC.